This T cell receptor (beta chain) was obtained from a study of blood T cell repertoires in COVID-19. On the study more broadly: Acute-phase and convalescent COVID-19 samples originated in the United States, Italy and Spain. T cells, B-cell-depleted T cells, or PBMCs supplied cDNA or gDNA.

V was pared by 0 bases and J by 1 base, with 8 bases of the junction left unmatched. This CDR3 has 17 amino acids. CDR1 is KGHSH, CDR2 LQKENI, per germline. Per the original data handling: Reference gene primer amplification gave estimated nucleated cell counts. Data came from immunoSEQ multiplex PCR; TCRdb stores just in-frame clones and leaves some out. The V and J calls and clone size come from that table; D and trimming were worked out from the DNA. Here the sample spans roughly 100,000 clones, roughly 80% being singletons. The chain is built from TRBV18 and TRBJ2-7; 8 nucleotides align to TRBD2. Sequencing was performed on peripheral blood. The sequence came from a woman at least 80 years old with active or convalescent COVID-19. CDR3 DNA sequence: TGTGCCAGCTCACCACCGACGGGCGGGGGGATATCCTACGAGCAGTACTTC. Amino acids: CASSPPTGGGISYEQYF.